This T cell receptor (beta chain) was sequenced in a study of blood T cell repertoires in COVID-19. The overall study: Researchers got acute and convalescent COVID-19 samples from the United States, Italy and Spain. Sources were T cells, B-cell-depleted T cells, or PBMCs; the material itself was cDNA or gDNA.

Per the authors' pipeline: Estimated nucleated cell counts came from reference gene primer amplification. Method: immunoSEQ multiplex PCR; TCRdb's copy keeps in-frame clones and lacks some. The V and J calls and clone size are taken from that table; D and trimming were inferred from the DNA. Among 97,000 or so clones listed, 75% to 95% were seen once. The CDR3 has 14 amino acids. With V trimmed by 6 bases and J by 5 bases, 4 bases remained unmatched. Germline CDR1 reads MNHEY; CDR2 reads SVGAGI. The clonotype comes from a man aged 45-65 years with acute or convalescent COVID-19. The sequencing input was peripheral blood. The chain employs TRBV6-5 and TRBJ1-4; TRBD1 matches at 9 bases. In DNA, the CDR3 is TGTGCCAGCAGGTCCGGGACAGGGAATGAAAAACTGTTTTTT. It is translated as CASRSGTGNEKLFF.